This TCR beta chain appears in the sequencing data of a study of identical twins. V gave up 5 bases and J gave up 3 bases, with 16 bases separating them. From germline, CDR1 is MGHRA and CDR2 YSYEKL. This CDR3 comprises 15 residues. Broader study findings: Cord blood beta clonotypes that were abundant carried fewer insertions, and memory repertoires showed no such trend. It was possible that invariant MAIT and iNKT cells partly confounded the zero-insertion analyses.

It was template switching that added a universal primer site, and there were unique molecular identifiers on the cDNA. TCRdb ran MiXCR on the 5' RACE reads and lists one entry per CDR3 protein. The table shows 420,000 or so distinct CDR3 sequences, with approximately 18% occurring only once. In its sample, this clonotype was seen many times. Its specificity is not known. Healthy Caucasians alone served as donors. This sequence joins TRBV4-1 and TRBJ1-1; D is possibly TRBD1 (6 bases). The source is a man aged 45-65 years in good health. Sequenced sample: naive T cells sorted from blood. In DNA form, the CDR3 reads TGCGCCAGCAGCTCGGGGGGCAGGCAACACACTGAAGCTTTCTTT. It translates to CASSSGGRQHTEAFF.